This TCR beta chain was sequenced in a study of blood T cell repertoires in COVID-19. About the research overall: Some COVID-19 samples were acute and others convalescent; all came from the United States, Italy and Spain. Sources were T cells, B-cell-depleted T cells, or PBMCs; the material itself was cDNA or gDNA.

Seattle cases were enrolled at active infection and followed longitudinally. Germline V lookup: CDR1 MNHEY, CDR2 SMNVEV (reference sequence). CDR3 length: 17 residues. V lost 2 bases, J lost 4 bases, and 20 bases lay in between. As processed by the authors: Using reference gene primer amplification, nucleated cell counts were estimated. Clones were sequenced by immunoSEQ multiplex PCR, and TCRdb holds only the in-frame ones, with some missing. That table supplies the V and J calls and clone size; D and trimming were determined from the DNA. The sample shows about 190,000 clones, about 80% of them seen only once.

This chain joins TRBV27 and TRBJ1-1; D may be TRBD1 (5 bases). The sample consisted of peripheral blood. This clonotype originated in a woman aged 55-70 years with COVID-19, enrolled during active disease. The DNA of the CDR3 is TGTGCCAGCAGTTTAACGGGACTCAGTTTTGGGGGCACTGAAGCTTTCTTT. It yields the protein CASSLTGLSFGGTEAFF.